This is a list of T cell receptor beta chains from one sample in a study of chemoradiotherapy in HPV16-positive cancers. Sequenced by immunoSEQ multiplex PCR; TCRdb stores in-frame clones only, minus some. Altogether around 3,600 clones are present, 79% being singletons, with the ten largest covering over 8%. Sequences were derived from tumor tissue, sampled from a patient who underwent chemoradiotherapy. The receptor set was obtained from a human donor with HPV-associated anogenital cancer. The CDR3 runs from the conserved cysteine through the conserved F or W. The order of the fields is clone size, D gene, V gene, J gene, CDR3 DNA, CDR3 protein. D genes are given only for firm matches. Some rows mark clone size as missing; the rest say once, few, many or name a class of expanded clone.

NA,TRBD1,TRBV4-2,TRBJ2-7,TGTGCCAGCAGCCAAGCTGGGACAGCTCTCTACGAGCAGTACTTC,CASSQAGTALYEQYF
NA,NA,TRBV5-5,TRBJ2-1,TGTGCCAGCAGCTTATGGGTCCGGGCGGGTTACAATGAGCAGTTCTTC,CASSLWVRAGYNEQFF
NA,NA,TRBV29-1,TRBJ1-1,TGCAGCGTTGAAGGGACAGCCTTAGGGACTGAAGCTTTCTTT,CSVEGTALGTEAFF
NA,TRBD1,TRBV7-2,TRBJ2-7,TGTGCCAGCAGCTTAGTGTTTATCGGGACAGGAGGGGGTCGGGAGCAGTACTTC,CASSLVFIGTGGGREQYF
NA,NA,TRBV5-4,TRBJ1-4,TGTGCCAGCAGCCCCGGAGGAAGGGGCGCGGGAAAACTGTTTTTT,CASSPGGRGAGKLFF
NA,TRBD2,TRBV7-3,TRBJ2-1,TGTGCCAGCAGCTTAATAGCGGGAAACTACAATGAGCAGTTCTTC,CASSLIAGNYNEQFF
NA,NA,TRBV28,TRBJ2-5,TGTGCCAGCAGTACTCAAACGACAGGGAGGTTCGGGGAGACCCAGTACTTC,CASSTQTTGRFGETQYF
few,NA,TRBV10-1,TRBJ2-7,TGCGCCAGCAGTGAGTCGGGCGAGCAGTACTTC,CASSESGEQYF
NA,NA,TRBV6-5,TRBJ2-1,TGTGCCAGCAGCTCAACCTACAATGAGCAGTTCTTC,CASSSTYNEQFF
NA,NA,TRBV19,TRBJ2-7,TGTGCCAGTAGTAAGGAGGGGGCGTACGAGCAGTACTTC,CASSKEGAYEQYF
NA,NA,TRBV6-1,TRBJ1-1,TGTGCCAGCAGCCCAGGGCGGAACACTGAAGCTTTCTTT,CASSPGRNTEAFF
NA,NA,TRBV30,TRBJ1-1,TGTGCCTGGAGTGTACGGCAGAACACTGAAGCTTTCTTT,CAWSVRQNTEAFF
NA,TRBD2,TRBV9,TRBJ2-2,TGTGCCAGCAGCGTAGGCCTAGCGGGAGATGGTGGGGAGCTGTTTTTT,CASSVGLAGDGGELFF
NA,NA,TRBV4-1,TRBJ1-4,TGCGCCAGCAGCCAAGTAGGGGGGGGTCAGGCTAATGAAAAACTGTTTTTT,CASSQVGGGQANEKLFF
NA,NA,TRBV20-1,TRBJ2-1,TGCAGCGTGGGGGCCTACAATGAGCAGTTCTTC,CSVGAYNEQFF
NA,NA,TRBV7-9,TRBJ2-5,TGTGCCAGCAGCTTAGATTACCAAGAGACCCAGTACTTC,CASSLDYQETQYF
NA,NA,TRBV6-1,TRBJ1-2,TGTGCCAGCAGAGTTACCTGGACGGCCCCCTATGGCTACACCTTC,CASRVTWTAPYGYTF
few,TRBD2,TRBV2,TRBJ2-7,TGTGCCAGCAGAGTTCCGGGACTAGGGCACCTGTACGAGCAGTACTTC,CASRVPGLGHLYEQYF
NA,NA,TRBV9,TRBJ2-4,TGTGCCAGCAGCGTATACCCAGACTTCAAAAACATTCAGTACTTC,CASSVYPDFKNIQYF
NA,NA,TRBV5-4,TRBJ1-2,TGTGCCAGCAGCTTGGGTGGGGGCAGATTTTTCGGTGGCTACACCTTC,CASSLGGGRFFGGYTF
NA,NA,TRBV6-1,TRBJ2-3,TGTGCCAGCAGTATTTCCTACAGAGATACGCAGTATTTT,CASSISYRDTQYF
NA,NA,TRBV7-2,TRBJ2-7,TGTGCCAGCAGCTACGTACTAGGAGCGGCCTACGAGCAGTACTTC,CASSYVLGAAYEQYF
NA,NA,TRBV27,TRBJ1-1,TGTGCCAGCAGGCAGACGGACCTGAACACTGAAGCTTTCTTT,CASRQTDLNTEAFF
NA,TRBD1,TRBV2,TRBJ1-5,TGTGCCAGCAGTTTGGACAGGGCTAGCAATCAGCCCCAGCATTTT,CASSLDRASNQPQHF
NA,NA,TRBV5-1,TRBJ1-2,TGCGCCAGCAGCTTAAGACAGTCCTATGGCTACACCTTC,CASSLRQSYGYTF
few,TRBD2,TRBV6-1,TRBJ2-5,TGTGCCAGCAGTGCTGCGTCAAGGGAGGGAGAAGAGACCCAGTACTTC,CASSAASREGEETQYF
few,NA,TRBV4-1,TRBJ2-7,TGCGCCAGCAGCCTCGGGAGTGGGCCGAGCTACGAGCAGTACTTC,CASSLGSGPSYEQYF
NA,NA,TRBV9,TRBJ1-3,TGTGCCAGCAGCGTAGACCGGCTATCTGGAAACACCATATATTTT,CASSVDRLSGNTIYF
NA,TRBD2,TRBV7-9,TRBJ2-5,TGTGCCAGCAGCTTAGGAGAGTCTAGCGGGAGTAGGGAGACCCAGTACTTC,CASSLGESSGSRETQYF
NA,NA,TRBV29-1,TRBJ2-2,TGCAGCGCCTCAGACAGGACGTCGAACACCGGGGAGCTGTTTTTT,CSASDRTSNTGELFF
NA,TRBD2,TRBV6-5,TRBJ2-5,TGTGCCAGCAGTTACCGATCCACTAGCGGAGAAGAGACCCAGTACTTC,CASSYRSTSGEETQYF
NA,TRBD1,TRBV25-1,TRBJ2-7,TGTGCCAGCAGTGCCCAGGGGGCGGGTGAGCAGTACTTC,CASSAQGAGEQYF
NA,TRBD1,TRBV5-4,TRBJ2-1,TGTGCCAGCAGCTTTGGACAGGGCTTGTACAATGAGCAGTTCTTC,CASSFGQGLYNEQFF
NA,NA,TRBV28,TRBJ1-4,TGTGCCAGCAGTTTCGGAGGGAAACTGTTTTTT,CASSFGGKLFF
few,TRBD1,TRBV30,TRBJ2-6,TGTGCCTGGAGTGGACAGGGGGCGGGTGGGGCCAACGTCCTGACTTTC,CAWSGQGAGGANVLTF
once,TRBD2,TRBV9,TRBJ2-3,TGTGCCAGCAGCGGGCTTAGCGGGAGGGCGGCAGATACGCAGTATTTT,CASSGLSGRAADTQYF
NA,NA,TRBV6-4,TRBJ2-2,TGTGCCAGCAGTGACTCTCCGGGACAGAACACCGGGGAGCTGTTTTTT,CASSDSPGQNTGELFF
NA,NA,TRBV5-6,TRBJ1-5,TGTGCCAGCAGTTCTTGGGGGGGCAATCAGCCCCAGCATTTT,CASSSWGGNQPQHF